Listed below are T cell receptor beta chains from one sample, sequenced in a study of OX40 agonist ivuxolimab in advanced cancers. TCRdb's table, derived via immunoSEQ multiplex PCR, lists solely in-frame clones and lacks some. Found here are 65,000 to 85,000 clones, roughly 86% of them singletons; the top ten hold 2.5% to 3%. This specimen consisted of CD4+ or CD8+ T cells sorted from blood, obtained in a trial of the OX40 agonist ivuxolimab. All receptors derive from an adult with an advanced solid tumor such as melanoma, head and neck, liver or kidney cancer. CDR3s include the opening cysteine and the closing phenylalanine or tryptophan. A D gene is named only where the DNA matches it firmly. Clone size is not always given. Where it is, it says once, few, many or a class for expanded clones.

CDR3nt | CDR3aa | d_gene | j_gene | abundance | v_gene | len
TGTGCCAGCAGCGAAACCGCGGGGAGGGAGACCCAGTACTTC | CASSETAGRETQYF | - | TRBJ2-5 | - | TRBV9 | 14
TGTGCCAGTAGTATAGGGAGGGACCGGGAGACCCAGTACTTC | CASSIGRDRETQYF | - | TRBJ2-5 | - | TRBV19 | 14
TGTGCCAGCTCACCCGCGCCCTACGAGCAGTACTTC | CASSPAPYEQYF | - | TRBJ2-7 | - | TRBV18 | 12
TGTGCCAGCAGTCGGGGGACCGGGACCCCTCAAGCTTTCTTT | CASSRGTGTPQAFF | - | TRBJ1-1 | - | TRBV2 | 14
TGTGCCATCAGATCCGGGACCGTTGCCACTGAAGCTTTCTTT | CAIRSGTVATEAFF | - | TRBJ1-1 | - | TRBV10-3 | 14
TGTGCCAGCAGCCCGAATACGTTGGGGCCCTATGGCTACACCTTC | CASSPNTLGPYGYTF | - | TRBJ1-2 | - | TRBV5-4 | 15
TGTGCCAGCAGCCTTGCTGGGGCTAACTATGGCTACACCTTC | CASSLAGANYGYTF | - | TRBJ1-2 | - | TRBV7-9 | 14
TGTGCCAGTTCGGACGGAACCTACGAGCAGTACTTC | CASSDGTYEQYF | - | TRBJ2-7 | once | TRBV27 | 12
TGTGCCATCAAGGGCCAAGGCGGCGAAAAACTGTTTTTT | CAIKGQGGEKLFF | - | TRBJ1-4 | - | TRBV10-3 | 13
TGTGCCTGGACTAGAACTAGTACCTTCCAAGAGACCCAGTACTTC | CAWTRTSTFQETQYF | - | TRBJ2-5 | - | TRBV30 | 15
TGTGCCAGCAGCCGACTAGCGGGGGGGCAAGATACGCAGTATTTT | CASSRLAGGQDTQYF | TRBD2 | TRBJ2-3 | - | TRBV7-7 | 15
TGCGCCAGCAGCCCCTCTCCGCCGGGACAGGAAGACAATGAGCAGTTCTTC | CASSPSPPGQEDNEQFF | TRBD1 | TRBJ2-1 | - | TRBV4-3 | 17
TGCGCCAGCAGCTTGGCCGGGAACATTCAGTACTTC | CASSLAGNIQYF | - | TRBJ2-4 | - | TRBV5-1 | 12
TGCGCCAGCAGCCAGGGGAAAAATGAAAAACTGTTTTTT | CASSQGKNEKLFF | - | TRBJ1-4 | - | TRBV4-3 | 13
TGTGCCAGCAGCTTAGATAGCGGGGGCACCAATGAGCAGTTCTTC | CASSLDSGGTNEQFF | TRBD2 | TRBJ2-1 | - | TRBV7-2 | 15